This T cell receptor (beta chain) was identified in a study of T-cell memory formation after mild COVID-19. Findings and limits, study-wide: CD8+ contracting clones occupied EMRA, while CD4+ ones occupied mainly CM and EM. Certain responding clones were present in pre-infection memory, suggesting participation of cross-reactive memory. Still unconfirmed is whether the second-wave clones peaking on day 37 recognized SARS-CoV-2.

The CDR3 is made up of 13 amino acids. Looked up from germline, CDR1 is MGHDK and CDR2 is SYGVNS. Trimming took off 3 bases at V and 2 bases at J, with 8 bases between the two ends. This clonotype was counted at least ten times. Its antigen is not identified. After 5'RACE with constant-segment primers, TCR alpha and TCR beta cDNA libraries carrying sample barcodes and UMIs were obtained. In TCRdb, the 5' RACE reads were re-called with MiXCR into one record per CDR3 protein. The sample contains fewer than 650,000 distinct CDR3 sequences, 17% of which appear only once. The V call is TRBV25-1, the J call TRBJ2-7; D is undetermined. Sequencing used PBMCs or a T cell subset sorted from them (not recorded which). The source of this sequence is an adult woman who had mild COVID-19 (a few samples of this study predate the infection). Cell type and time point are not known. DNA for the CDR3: TGTGCCAGCAGTGACTCCCTTCCCTACGAGCAGTACTTC. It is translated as CASSDSLPYEQYF.